The present T cell receptor (beta chain) was sequenced within a study of shared clonotypes between healthy human individuals. As to this clone: The antigen is undetermined.

Adult Caucasians living in Nashville, Tennessee made up all of the donors. Study results and caveats: Memory subsets generally showed smaller estimated richness than naive subsets did.

Tens of thousands of T cell genomes (around 0.2 ug DNA) went into each sorted-subset replicate. Assay: immunoSEQ multiplex PCR; the TCRdb copy retains only in-frame clones and omits some. The data contain 2,500,000 or so clones, around 92% of them singletons. Material: naive CD4+ T cells from PBMCs. Subset specified: CD45RA+ positively selected. This TCR derives from a man younger than 35 in good health. Some clones in this sample may be carry-over from other donors' samples.

CDR3 coding DNA: TGTGCCAGCCGTTTGCAAGGAGGGGGCGGCTCCGGGACCCAGTACTTC. Translating it yields CASRLQGGGGSGTQYF. The V and J genes are TRBV6-5 and TRBJ2-5, with a tentative D call TRBD1 (7 bases). The CDR3 consists of 16 residues. V was clipped by 8 bases and J by 7 bases, with 26 bases between them. Germline assignment: CDR1 MNHEY and CDR2 SVGAGI.